A single T cell receptor (beta chain) is shown here with its context. The data originate from a study of blood T cell repertoires in COVID-19. The wider study: The analysed material was cDNA or gDNA that came from T cells, B-cell-depleted T cells, or PBMCs.

Original analysis: Estimated nucleated cell counts came from reference gene primer amplification. Clones were sequenced by immunoSEQ multiplex PCR, and TCRdb holds only the in-frame ones, with some missing. Clone size and V and J calls were adopted from that table, with D and trimming inferred from the DNA. The sample has tens of thousands of clones; about 69% are singletons. The V gene end was trimmed by 4 bases and the J gene end by 3 bases; junction bases not matched to a gene: 2. The CDR3 is made up of 13 amino acids. Germline V gives CDR1 MNHEY, CDR2 SVGAGI. The specimen was peripheral blood. V usage is TRBV6-5 and J usage is TRBJ2-7; 8 bases line up with TRBD1. This sequence was found in a man aged 65 to 85 with acute or convalescent COVID-19. Written as DNA, the CDR3 is TGTGCCAGCAGTTTTGACAGGGGCTACGAGCAGTACTTC. It yields the protein CASSFDRGYEQYF.